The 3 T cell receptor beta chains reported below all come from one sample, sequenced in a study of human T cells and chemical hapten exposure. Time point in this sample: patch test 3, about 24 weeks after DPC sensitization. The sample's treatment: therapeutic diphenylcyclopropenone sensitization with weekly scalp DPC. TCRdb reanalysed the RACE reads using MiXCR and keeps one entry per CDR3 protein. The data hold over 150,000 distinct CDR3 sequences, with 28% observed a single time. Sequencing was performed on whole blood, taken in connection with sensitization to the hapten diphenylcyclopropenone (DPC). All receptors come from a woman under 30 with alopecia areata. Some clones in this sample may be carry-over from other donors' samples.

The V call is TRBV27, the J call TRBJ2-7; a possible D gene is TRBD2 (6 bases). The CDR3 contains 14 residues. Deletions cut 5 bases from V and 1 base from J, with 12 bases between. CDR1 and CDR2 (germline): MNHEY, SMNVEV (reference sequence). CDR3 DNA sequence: TGTGCCAGCAGTCGACAGCGGGCGTCCTACGAGCAGTACTTC. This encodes CASSRQRASYEQYF.

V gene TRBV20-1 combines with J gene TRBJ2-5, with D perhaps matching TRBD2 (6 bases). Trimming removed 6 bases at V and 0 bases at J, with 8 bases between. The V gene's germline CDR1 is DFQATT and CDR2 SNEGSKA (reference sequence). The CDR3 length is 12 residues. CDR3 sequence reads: CSARLDQETQYF. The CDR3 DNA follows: TGCAGTGCGCGACTAGACCAAGAGACCCAGTACTTC.

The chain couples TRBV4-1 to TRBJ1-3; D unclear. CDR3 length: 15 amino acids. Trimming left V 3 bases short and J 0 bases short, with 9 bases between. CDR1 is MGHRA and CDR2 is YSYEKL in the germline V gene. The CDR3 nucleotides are TGCGCCAGCAGCCAGGGGATTCTCTCTGGAAACACCATATATTTT. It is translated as CASSQGILSGNTIYF.